This T cell receptor beta chain was sequenced in a study of cytomegalovirus exposure and HLA in healthy donors. Study results and limitations: Confirmation was obtained in vitro that a few CMV-associated chains are specific for CMV antigens. Sequencing probably produced one cluster of sequence variants that were highly shared. A list of around 150 TCR beta chains associated with cytomegalovirus was given. Per published accounts, TCR beta sequences correctly predicted the HLA-A and HLA-B alleles of most subjects.

The V end was cut by 7 bases, the J end by 3 bases, with 16 bases between. The CDR3 runs 14 residues. Germline V CDR1 and CDR2: GTSNPN, SVGIG (reference sequence). Regarding this clone: The antigen is undetermined.

Primers included in the PCR were 60 Vbeta and 13 Jbeta primers. Libraries were prepared by immunoSEQ multiplex PCR; TCRdb keeps only in-frame clonotypes and omits some of them. This table holds around 170,000 clones, about 84% found once. The chain recombines TRBV30 with TRBJ1-5; D is perhaps TRBD1 (6 bases). The receptor was derived from a man aged 50-60 years in good health and CMV-seronegative. The sample consisted of PBMCs. This CDR3 is CASSLGGHNQPQHF. The CDR3 DNA reads TGTGCCTCCTCCCTCGGGGGGCACAATCAGCCCCAGCATTTT.